Listed below are T cell receptor beta chains from one sample, sequenced in a study of blood T cell repertoires in COVID-19. Produced via immunoSEQ multiplex PCR; TCRdb's table is partial and in-frame only. In the table there are 45,000 to 65,000 clones, 80% to 90% of which are singletons. The specimen was peripheral blood. The receptors were gathered from a woman between 55 and 75 years old with acute or convalescent COVID-19. The CDR3 runs from the conserved cysteine through the conserved F or W. The order of the fields is clone size, D gene, V gene, J gene, CDR3 protein, CDR3 DNA. The D gene is left open where the match is weak. The listing skips clone size in some rows; elsewhere it reads once, few, many or a size class.

clone_size: NA
d_call: NA
v_call: TRBV30
j_call: TRBJ1-5
cdr3_aa: CAWRPGDGSNQPQHF
cdr3_nt: TGTGCCTGGAGACCAGGGGACGGGAGCAATCAGCCCCAGCATTTT

clone_size: few
d_call: NA
v_call: TRBV29-1
j_call: TRBJ1-1
cdr3_aa: CSVEEASDTEAFF
cdr3_nt: TGCAGCGTTGAAGAAGCGTCCGACACTGAAGCTTTCTTT

clone_size: NA
d_call: NA
v_call: TRBV6-6
j_call: TRBJ2-7
cdr3_aa: CASSTSPRLTSYEQYF
cdr3_nt: TGTGCCAGCAGTACCTCGCCCAGGCTTACCTCCTACGAGCAGTACTTC

clone_size: NA
d_call: NA
v_call: TRBV20-1
j_call: TRBJ2-1
cdr3_aa: CSARVVNEQFF
cdr3_nt: TGCAGTGCTAGAGTAGTGAATGAGCAGTTCTTC

clone_size: once
d_call: TRBD1
v_call: TRBV19
j_call: TRBJ1-1
cdr3_aa: CASSKPSTGGTEAFF
cdr3_nt: TGTGCCAGTAGTAAACCCTCGACAGGGGGCACTGAAGCTTTCTTT

clone_size: NA
d_call: TRBD1
v_call: TRBV4-1
j_call: TRBJ1-1
cdr3_aa: CASSQDPWTGRNEAFF
cdr3_nt: TGCGCCAGCAGCCAAGACCCCTGGACAGGGCGAAATGAAGCTTTCTTT

clone_size: once
d_call: TRBD1
v_call: TRBV5-1
j_call: TRBJ2-7
cdr3_aa: CASSLVGTGNFEQYF
cdr3_nt: TGCGCCAGCAGCTTGGTCGGGACAGGGAACTTCGAGCAGTACTTC

clone_size: NA
d_call: TRBD1
v_call: TRBV30
j_call: TRBJ1-5
cdr3_aa: CAWSRGLEPQHF
cdr3_nt: TGTGCCTGGTCCAGGGGGCTAGAGCCCCAGCATTTT

clone_size: NA
d_call: TRBD2
v_call: TRBV6-5
j_call: TRBJ2-5
cdr3_aa: CASSYSPGGYQETQYF
cdr3_nt: TGTGCCAGCAGTTACTCACCCGGGGGGTACCAAGAGACCCAGTACTTC

clone_size: once
d_call: NA
v_call: TRBV28
j_call: TRBJ1-6
cdr3_aa: CASRQGNSYNSPLHF
cdr3_nt: TGTGCCAGCAGACAGGGTAACTCCTATAATTCACCCCTCCACTTT

clone_size: NA
d_call: NA
v_call: TRBV18
j_call: TRBJ2-1
cdr3_aa: CASSPPWGPYNEQFF
cdr3_nt: TGTGCCAGCTCACCACCCTGGGGCCCCTACAATGAGCAGTTCTTC

clone_size: NA
d_call: TRBD2
v_call: TRBV30
j_call: TRBJ2-2
cdr3_aa: CAWIRGGNTGELFF
cdr3_nt: TGTGCCTGGATTCGCGGGGGGAACACCGGGGAGCTGTTTTTT

clone_size: NA
d_call: TRBD1
v_call: TRBV5-1
j_call: TRBJ2-2
cdr3_aa: CASSLVRTGNTGELFF
cdr3_nt: TGCGCCAGCAGCTTGGTACGGACAGGTAACACCGGGGAGCTGTTTTTT

clone_size: NA
d_call: TRBD1
v_call: TRBV18
j_call: TRBJ1-2
cdr3_aa: CASSKGQGADYGYTF
cdr3_nt: TGTGCCAGCTCAAAGGGACAGGGGGCCGACTATGGCTACACCTTC

clone_size: few
d_call: TRBD1
v_call: TRBV4-1
j_call: TRBJ1-1
cdr3_aa: CASSFRGPNTEAFF
cdr3_nt: TGCGCCAGCAGCTTCAGGGGGCCCAACACTGAAGCTTTCTTT

clone_size: NA
d_call: NA
v_call: TRBV29-1
j_call: TRBJ2-7
cdr3_aa: CSVRETEVAYEQYF
cdr3_nt: TGCAGCGTTCGCGAGACGGAGGTCGCCTACGAGCAGTACTTC

clone_size: NA
d_call: TRBD1
v_call: TRBV28
j_call: TRBJ1-2
cdr3_aa: CASSLSDRARGYTF
cdr3_nt: TGTGCCAGCAGTTTAAGTGACAGGGCCCGTGGCTACACCTTC

clone_size: NA
d_call: NA
v_call: TRBV12-3/TRBV12-4
j_call: TRBJ2-5
cdr3_aa: CASRIEETQYF
cdr3_nt: TGTGCCAGCAGAATAGAAGAGACCCAGTACTTC

clone_size: NA
d_call: NA
v_call: TRBV19
j_call: TRBJ2-2
cdr3_aa: CASNRATGSGELFF
cdr3_nt: TGTGCCAGCAACCGGGCCACGGGAAGCGGGGAGCTGTTTTTT

clone_size: NA
d_call: NA
v_call: TRBV19
j_call: TRBJ1-2
cdr3_aa: CASSMRGRVKNGYTF
cdr3_nt: TGTGCCAGTAGTATGAGAGGCAGGGTAAAGAATGGCTACACCTTC

clone_size: NA
d_call: NA
v_call: TRBV5-1
j_call: TRBJ2-7
cdr3_aa: CASSLDRELEQYF
cdr3_nt: TGCGCCAGCAGCTTGGACCGGGAGCTCGAGCAGTACTTC

clone_size: NA
d_call: NA
v_call: TRBV5-1
j_call: TRBJ2-7
cdr3_aa: CASSLLTGYEQYF
cdr3_nt: TGCGCCAGCAGCTTGTTGACAGGCTACGAGCAGTACTTC

clone_size: NA
d_call: NA
v_call: TRBV20-1
j_call: TRBJ1-4
cdr3_aa: CSVRTNEKLFF
cdr3_nt: TGCAGTGTCCGAACTAATGAAAAACTGTTTTTT

clone_size: once
d_call: TRBD1
v_call: TRBV15
j_call: TRBJ2-6
cdr3_aa: CATSREQGVGANVLTF
cdr3_nt: TGTGCCACCAGCAGAGAGCAGGGGGTCGGGGCCAACGTCCTGACTTTC

clone_size: NA
d_call: TRBD1
v_call: TRBV6-6
j_call: TRBJ2-5
cdr3_aa: CASSYSGGGETQYF
cdr3_nt: TGTGCCAGCAGTTACTCAGGGGGCGGAGAGACCCAGTACTTC

clone_size: NA
d_call: NA
v_call: TRBV28
j_call: TRBJ1-2
cdr3_aa: CASRPQGNYGYTF
cdr3_nt: TGTGCCAGCAGGCCACAGGGTAACTATGGCTACACCTTC

clone_size: few
d_call: NA
v_call: TRBV5-1
j_call: TRBJ2-5
cdr3_aa: CASSLGPLGSQETQYF
cdr3_nt: TGCGCCAGCAGCTTGGGACCCCTAGGATCACAAGAGACCCAGTACTTC

clone_size: NA
d_call: TRBD2
v_call: TRBV10-3
j_call: TRBJ2-5
cdr3_aa: CAISEPSGGSQETQYF
cdr3_nt: TGTGCCATCAGTGAGCCGAGCGGGGGGAGCCAAGAGACCCAGTACTTC

clone_size: NA
d_call: NA
v_call: TRBV3-1/TRBV3-2
j_call: TRBJ1-2
cdr3_aa: CASSQGGRLNYGYTF
cdr3_nt: TGTGCCAGCAGCCAAGGGGGCAGGTTGAACTATGGCTACACCTTC

clone_size: NA
d_call: TRBD2
v_call: TRBV30
j_call: TRBJ2-1
cdr3_aa: CAWIGKRLAVYNEQFF
cdr3_nt: TGTGCCTGGATCGGGAAAAGACTAGCGGTCTACAATGAGCAGTTCTTC

clone_size: NA
d_call: NA
v_call: TRBV7-6
j_call: TRBJ1-1
cdr3_aa: CASSHQQENTEAFF
cdr3_nt: TGTGCCAGCAGCCATCAACAGGAGAACACTGAAGCTTTCTTT

clone_size: NA
d_call: NA
v_call: TRBV30
j_call: TRBJ2-7
cdr3_aa: CAWSVRKRQGFSYEQYF
cdr3_nt: TGTGCCTGGAGTGTACGGAAAAGGCAGGGGTTTTCCTACGAGCAGTACTTC

clone_size: NA
d_call: TRBD1
v_call: TRBV6-5
j_call: TRBJ2-7
cdr3_aa: CASSYPLGQFSYEQYF
cdr3_nt: TGTGCCAGCAGTTACCCCTTGGGACAGTTCTCCTACGAGCAGTACTTC

clone_size: NA
d_call: NA
v_call: TRBV21-1
j_call: TRBJ1-2
cdr3_aa: CASSSPWGTGDNYGYTF
cdr3_nt: TGTGCCAGCAGCTCTCCTTGGGGGACAGGGGATAACTATGGCTACACCTTC

clone_size: once
d_call: NA
v_call: TRBV5-6
j_call: TRBJ1-1
cdr3_aa: CASSFRGVNTEAFF
cdr3_nt: TGTGCCAGCAGCTTCAGGGGCGTGAACACTGAAGCTTTCTTT

clone_size: NA
d_call: NA
v_call: TRBV4-1
j_call: TRBJ2-2
cdr3_aa: CASSQEFTGSGTGELFF
cdr3_nt: TGCGCCAGCAGCCAAGAATTTACCGGGAGTGGCACCGGGGAGCTGTTTTTT

clone_size: NA
d_call: TRBD1
v_call: TRBV19
j_call: TRBJ1-2
cdr3_aa: CASSIATGPYGYTF
cdr3_nt: TGTGCCAGTAGTATTGCGACAGGGCCCTATGGCTACACCTTC

clone_size: NA
d_call: NA
v_call: TRBV14
j_call: TRBJ1-2
cdr3_aa: CASSSPTGNYGYTF
cdr3_nt: TGTGCCAGCAGCAGCCCCACAGGGAACTATGGCTACACCTTC

clone_size: NA
d_call: TRBD1
v_call: TRBV5-1
j_call: TRBJ1-2
cdr3_aa: CASSSGQGGGYTF
cdr3_nt: TGCGCCAGCAGCTCGGGACAGGGCGGGGGCTACACCTTC

clone_size: NA
d_call: TRBD1
v_call: TRBV9
j_call: TRBJ2-2
cdr3_aa: CASSVSGQVNTGELFF
cdr3_nt: TGTGCCAGCAGCGTATCGGGACAGGTGAACACCGGGGAGCTGTTTTTT

clone_size: NA
d_call: NA
v_call: TRBV21-1
j_call: TRBJ2-1
cdr3_aa: CKWGEAKANFF
cdr3_nt: TGCAAATGGGGGGAGGCCAAGGCGAATTTCTTC

clone_size: NA
d_call: NA
v_call: TRBV6-5
j_call: TRBJ2-7
cdr3_aa: CASSYAPEVSAYEQYF
cdr3_nt: TGTGCCAGCAGTTACGCACCAGAGGTATCGGCCTACGAGCAGTACTTC